The clone carrying this T cell receptor (beta chain) has only a few counts. The sample belongs to a study of blood T cell repertoires in COVID-19. The wider study: Samples of COVID-19 (acute and convalescent) were obtained from the United States, Italy and Spain. The cDNA or gDNA used as material had been derived from T cells, B-cell-depleted T cells, or PBMCs.

With 4 bases removed from V and 7 bases from J, the gap between germline ends came to 13 bases. Germline V CDR1 and CDR2: PRHDT, FYEKMQ (reference sequence). CDR3 length: 14 amino acids. Clones were read by immunoSEQ multiplex PCR, and TCRdb kept only the in-frame ones, dropping some. The profile covers under 450,000 clones, with about 87% appearing a single time and around 12% taken by the ten largest. Sequenced material: peripheral blood. The V gene is TRBV13, the J gene TRBJ1-4; tentatively, D is TRBD1 (5 bases). The clonotype was recovered from a woman aged 50 to 65 with COVID-19, enrolled during active disease. The CDR3 is CASSSAGQPEKLFF. The CDR3 DNA sequence: TGTGCCAGCAGCTCCGCCGGACAACCTGAAAAACTGTTTTTT.